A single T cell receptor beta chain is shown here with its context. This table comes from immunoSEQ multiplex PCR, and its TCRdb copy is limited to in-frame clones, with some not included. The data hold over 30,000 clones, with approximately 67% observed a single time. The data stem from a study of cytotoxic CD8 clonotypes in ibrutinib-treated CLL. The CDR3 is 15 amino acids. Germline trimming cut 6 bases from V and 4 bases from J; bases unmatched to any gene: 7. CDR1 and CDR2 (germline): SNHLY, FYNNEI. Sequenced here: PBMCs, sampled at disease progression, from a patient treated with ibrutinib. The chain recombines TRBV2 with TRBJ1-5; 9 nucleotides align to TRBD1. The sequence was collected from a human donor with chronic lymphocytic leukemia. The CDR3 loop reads CASSLQGARNQPQHF. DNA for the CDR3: TGTGCCAGCAGCTTACAGGGGGCGCGGAATCAGCCCCAGCATTTT.